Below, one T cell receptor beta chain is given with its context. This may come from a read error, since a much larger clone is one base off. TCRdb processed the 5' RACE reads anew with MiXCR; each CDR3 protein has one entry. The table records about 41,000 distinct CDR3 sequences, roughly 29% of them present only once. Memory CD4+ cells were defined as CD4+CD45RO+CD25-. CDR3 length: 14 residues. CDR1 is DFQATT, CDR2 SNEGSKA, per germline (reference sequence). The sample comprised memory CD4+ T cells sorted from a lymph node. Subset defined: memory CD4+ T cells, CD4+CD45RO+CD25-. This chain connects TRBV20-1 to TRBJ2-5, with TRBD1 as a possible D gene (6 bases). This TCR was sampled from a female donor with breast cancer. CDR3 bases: TGCGGTGCTAGAGCGGCAGGGGACGGGGAGACCCAGTACTTC. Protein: CGARAAGDGETQYF.